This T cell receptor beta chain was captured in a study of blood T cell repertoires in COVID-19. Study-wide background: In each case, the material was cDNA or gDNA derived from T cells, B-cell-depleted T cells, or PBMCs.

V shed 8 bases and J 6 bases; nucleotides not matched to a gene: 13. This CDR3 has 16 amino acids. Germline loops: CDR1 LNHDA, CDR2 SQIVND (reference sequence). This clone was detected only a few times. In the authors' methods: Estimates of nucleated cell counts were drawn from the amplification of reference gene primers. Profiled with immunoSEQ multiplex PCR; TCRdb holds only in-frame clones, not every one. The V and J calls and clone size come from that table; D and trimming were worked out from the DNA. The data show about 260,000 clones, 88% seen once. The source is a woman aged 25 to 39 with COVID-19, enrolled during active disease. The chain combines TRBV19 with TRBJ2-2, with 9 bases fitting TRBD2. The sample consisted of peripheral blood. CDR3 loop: CASGGISGSKAGELFF. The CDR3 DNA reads TGTGCCAGTGGAGGCATTAGCGGGAGTAAGGCCGGGGAGCTGTTTTTT. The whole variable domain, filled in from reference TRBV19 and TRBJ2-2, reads DGGITQSPKYLFRKEGQNVTLSCEQNLNHDAMYWYRQDPGQGLRLIYYSQIVNDFQKGDIAEGYSVSREKKESFPLTVTSAQKNPTAFYLCASGGISGSKAGELFFGEGSRLTVL.